These 14 T cell receptor beta chains were all obtained from the same sample, sequenced in a study of blood T cell repertoires in COVID-19. Here immunoSEQ multiplex PCR was the method, and the copy in TCRdb shows in-frame clones only, minus some. The sample contains about 190,000 clones, around 85% of which appear only once. Sequenced: peripheral blood. These receptors were obtained from a man aged 50 or older who had recovered from COVID-19.

The J gene is TRBJ2-3, the V gene TRBV12-3 or TRBV12-4; D uncertain. This CDR3 is built from 12 residues. V was clipped by 3 bases and J by 8 bases, with 9 bases between them. CDR3 nucleotide sequence: TGTGCCAGCAGTTTGAAGCCCACTACGCAGTATTTT. Translating it yields CASSLKPTTQYF.

The chain is built from TRBV24-1 and TRBJ2-5; tentative D call: TRBD2 (5 bases). The germline V gene has CDR1 KGHDR and CDR2 SFDVKD. V was pared by 3 bases and J by 4 bases, with 17 bases between. The CDR3 length is 16 residues. CDR3 DNA: TGTGCCACCAGTGATCCGGGGTCCTTAGGGCGAGAGACCCAGTACTTC. It encodes CATSDPGSLGRETQYF.

This sequence joins TRBV4-3 and TRBJ2-7; 10 bases are shared with TRBD2. Germline V gives CDR1 LGHNA, CDR2 YSLEER. This CDR3 contains 17 residues. V trimming: 0 bases; J trimming: 0 bases; junction bases outside the gene matches: 5. CDR3 DNA sequence: TGCGCCAGCAGCCAAGATATCGGACTAGCGGACTCCTACGAGCAGTACTTC. Encoded protein: CASSQDIGLADSYEQYF.

The chain carries TRBV18 and TRBJ2-2, with D possibly being TRBD1 (5 bases). V lost 3 bases and J lost 7, with 15 bases in between. CDR1 is KGHSH, CDR2 LQKENI, per germline. The CDR3 has 15 residues. DNA of the CDR3: TGTGCCAGCTCACCCTGGCAGGGCAAGGACGGGGAGCTGTTTTTT. This translates into CASSPWQGKDGELFF.

The rearrangement links TRBV7-2 to TRBJ1-5; D gene unclear. The CDR3 runs to 15 residues. The V and J ends lost 5 bases and 0 bases respectively, with 11 bases between them. The germline gives CDR1 SGHTA, CDR2 FQGNSA. CDR3 nucleotides: TGTGCCAGCAGCCTCTATCGGGGTAGCAATCAGCCCCAGCATTTT. Amino acid sequence: CASSLYRGSNQPQHF.

This clone was seen once. The chain is built from TRBV28 and TRBJ1-3; possible D gene TRBD1, 5 bases. The V gene lost 7 bases and the J gene lost 4 bases, with 20 bases spanning the gap. Germline V gives CDR1 MDHEN, CDR2 SYDVKM. This CDR3 comprises 16 residues. The CDR3 nucleotides are TGTGCCAGCATCCCCGGGGGGGAATCGGGGGGAAACACCATATATTTT. It yields the protein CASIPGGESGGNTIYF.

This clone was found a few times. This chain joins TRBV5-4 and TRBJ2-2, with a weak D call TRBD1 (6 bases). Germline CDR1 and CDR2: SGHNT and YYREEE (reference sequence). The CDR3 has 16 residues. The V gene lost 3 bases and the J gene lost 1 base, with 13 bases spanning the gap. The CDR3 bases are TGTGCCAGCAGCTACGGGACAAATCGGAACACCGGGGAGCTGTTTTTT. It yields the protein CASSYGTNRNTGELFF.

This clone was found a few times. The rearrangement uses TRBV24-1 and TRBJ2-1, with D tentatively TRBD1 (6 bases). V was trimmed by 4 bases and J by 7 bases, leaving 16 bases between them. The CDR3 is made up of 15 amino acids. The germline V gene has CDR1 KGHDR and CDR2 SFDVKD. This CDR3 reads CATSDPRTVLNEQFF. In nucleotides, the CDR3 is TGTGCCACCAGTGACCCTAGGACAGTGCTAAATGAGCAGTTCTTC.

V is TRBV27 and J is TRBJ1-5; D call uncertain. V lost 5 bases and J 0 bases, leaving 8 bases between the germline ends. Germline-derived CDR1 and CDR2 are MNHEY and SMNVEV (reference sequence). The CDR3 is made up of 14 amino acids. CDR3 coding DNA: TGTGCCAGCAGTGGCGGAGTTAGCAATCAGCCCCAGCATTTT. It yields the protein CASSGGVSNQPQHF.

The chain uses TRBV6-5 and TRBJ2-3, with D possibly TRBD1 on 6 matching bases. In germline, CDR1 is MNHEY, CDR2 SVGAGI. The CDR3 spans 14 residues. V was shortened by 8 bases and J by 0 bases, with 12 bases between the two germline ends. The CDR3 reads CASGQGFSTDTQYF. The CDR3 DNA is TGTGCCAGCGGTCAGGGGTTTAGCACAGATACGCAGTATTTT.

In DNA form, the CDR3 reads TGTGCCAGCAGTCTTCCAGGGGGCGCCCGGGAAAAACTGTTTTTT. Protein product: CASSLPGGAREKLFF. V usage is TRBV28 and J usage is TRBJ1-4; 8 bases align to TRBD1. This CDR3 has 15 residues. V lost 5 bases, J lost 8 bases, and 10 bases stayed unmatched. Germline lookup yields CDR1 MDHEN and CDR2 SYDVKM.

This chain links TRBV6-5 with TRBJ2-5; D possibly corresponds to TRBD2 (5 bases). The CDR3 is made up of 13 amino acids. Germline CDR1 reads MNHEY; CDR2 reads SVGAGI. The V and J ends lost 2 bases and 9 bases respectively, with 13 bases between them. In nucleotides, the CDR3 is TGTGCCAGCAGTTACGCGGGTAGTAGGCCCCAGTACTTC. Protein: CASSYAGSRPQYF.

The CDR3 spells CASKLAGTNEQFF. In DNA form, the CDR3 reads TGTGCCAGCAAACTAGCGGGAACGAATGAGCAGTTCTTC. This chain joins TRBV27 and TRBJ2-1; 10 nucleotides agree with TRBD2. Germline trimming cut 7 bases from V and 7 bases from J; bases unmatched to any gene: 4. The CDR3 contains 13 residues. Per the germline V gene, CDR1 is MNHEY and CDR2 is SMNVEV (reference sequence).

The sample holds a few counts of this clone. The rearrangement links TRBV7-6 to TRBJ2-2; TRBD2 might be the D (6 bases). The CDR3 extends over 13 amino acids. The ends were cut back, 2 bases at V and 6 bases at J, with 7 bases in the middle. Germline-derived CDR1 and CDR2 are SGHVS and FNYEAQ. CDR3 sequence: CASSLTGAGELFF. Written as DNA, the CDR3 is TGTGCCAGCAGCTTAACGGGAGCCGGGGAGCTGTTTTTT.